Sequencing of this TCR beta chain was carried out in a study of shared clonotypes between healthy human individuals. Terminally differentiated effector memory CD45RA+ cells were left out of the naive CD8 fraction, which was CD45RO-negative and positively selected for CCR7. Overall study findings and caveats: Donor clonotype sharing was expected to depend on sequencing depth.

Trimming shortened V by 4 bases and J by 2 bases, and 7 bases separated the two germline ends. The CDR3 is made up of 13 amino acids. Germline CDR1 reads SGHRS; CDR2 reads YFSETQ. Clones were sequenced by immunoSEQ multiplex PCR, and TCRdb holds only the in-frame ones, with some missing. The table includes 760,000 or so clones, 90% to 98% detected once. Comments on this clone: Its antigen remains unknown.

The receptor comes from a man aged 25-45 years in good health. This chain uses TRBV5-1 with TRBJ1-5, with D unclear. Sequencing was carried out using naive CD8+ T cells sorted from blood. The CDR3 coding sequence is TGCGCCAGCAGCCCGCGGGGCAATCAGCCCCAGCATTTT. Translated, it gives CASSPRGNQPQHF.